This record concerns one T cell receptor (beta chain) sequence. Its cognate antigen is unknown. This record comes from a study of monozygotic twins with inflammatory bowel disease. From the 5' RACE reads, TCRdb lists one entry per CDR3 protein and no DNA. The ten most abundant clones cover 1.9% of a sample with over 90,000 distinct CDR3 sequences. This CDR3 is built from 16 residues. Germline V gene data show CDR1 as SGHRS and CDR2 as YFSETQ. From whole blood, total RNA was isolated without any sorting of T cells. Study-level points and caveats: The inverse Simpson measure of TCRbeta diversity was lower in IBD patients than in healthy co-twins. Researchers report that IBD patients shared fewer clonotypes with others than healthy twins, especially amid disease activity.

The receptor's source is a human donor with ulcerative colitis or Crohn's disease, or a healthy co-twin of an affected twin (not recorded which). Sequencing input: blood. The chain joins TRBV5-1 to TRBJ2-7; TCRdb's D call of TRBD2 is untestable without DNA. The CDR3: CASSLAWDSGPYEQYF.